These T cell receptor beta chains were read from a single sample in a study of shared clonotypes between healthy human individuals. The protocol was immunoSEQ multiplex PCR, while the TCRdb copy is restricted to in-frame clones and leaves out a portion. The sample lists some 2.3 million clones, approximately 95% occurring once. Sequencing used naive CD4+ T cells from PBMCs. These receptors were collected from a man between 18 and 29 years old in good health. Some clones in this sample may be carry-over from other donors' samples. Both conserved end residues are part of each CDR3. D genes are given only for firm matches. Not every row has a clone size; where given, it reads once, few, many or a size class.

V gene: TRBV10-3; clone size: .; J gene: TRBJ1-1; D gene: .; CDR3 DNA: TGTGCCACCAGACCCGGGACAACTGAAGCTTTCTTT; CDR3 protein: CATRPGTTEAFF
V gene: TRBV7-3; clone size: .; J gene: TRBJ2-7; D gene: .; CDR3 DNA: TGTGCCAGCAGCTTATCGGGACACTACGAGCAGTACTTC; CDR3 protein: CASSLSGHYEQYF
V gene: TRBV25-1; clone size: once; J gene: TRBJ2-1; D gene: .; CDR3 DNA: TGTGCCAGCAGTGACAGCGGACGCACCTACAATGAGCAGTTCTTC; CDR3 protein: CASSDSGRTYNEQFF
V gene: TRBV6-1; clone size: .; J gene: TRBJ1-1; D gene: .; CDR3 DNA: TGTGCCAGCAGTGGAACAGGGGAAGCTTTCTTT; CDR3 protein: CASSGTGEAFF
V gene: TRBV2; clone size: .; J gene: TRBJ2-6; D gene: .; CDR3 DNA: TGTGCCAGCAACCCCGCGCCGGCCAACGTCCTGACTTTC; CDR3 protein: CASNPAPANVLTF
V gene: TRBV29-1; clone size: .; J gene: TRBJ2-5; D gene: .; CDR3 DNA: TGCAGCGTTGAAGATCAGACGGTAGAGACCCAGTACTTC; CDR3 protein: CSVEDQTVETQYF
V gene: TRBV5-1; clone size: .; J gene: TRBJ1-1; D gene: TRBD1; CDR3 DNA: TGCGCCAGCAGCACATCACAGGGGTATAGAGGTACTGAAGCTTTCTTT; CDR3 protein: CASSTSQGYRGTEAFF
V gene: TRBV5-4; clone size: .; J gene: TRBJ1-4; D gene: .; CDR3 DNA: TGTGCCACTGCAGCGGGCCCCTTGGAAAAACTGTTTTTT; CDR3 protein: CATAAGPLEKLFF
V gene: TRBV28; clone size: .; J gene: TRBJ1-1; D gene: .; CDR3 DNA: TGTGCCAGCAGTTTGCCGTTGAACACTGAAGCTTTCTTT; CDR3 protein: CASSLPLNTEAFF
V gene: TRBV5-4; clone size: once; J gene: TRBJ1-1; D gene: TRBD1; CDR3 DNA: TGTGCCAGCAGCCTTGACCAGACAGGGGATGATGAAGCTTTCTTT; CDR3 protein: CASSLDQTGDDEAFF
V gene: TRBV14; clone size: once; J gene: TRBJ2-3; D gene: .; CDR3 DNA: TGTGCCAGCAGCACCGAGAGGGCCAGTTGGGCAGATACGCAGTATTTT; CDR3 protein: CASSTERASWADTQYF
V gene: TRBV4-2; clone size: .; J gene: TRBJ2-7; D gene: .; CDR3 DNA: TGTGCCAGCAGCCAGGACCGGGGGAGAACCTACGAGCAGTACTTC; CDR3 protein: CASSQDRGRTYEQYF
V gene: TRBV28; clone size: once; J gene: TRBJ1-2; D gene: .; CDR3 DNA: TGTGCCACCCGAGGTGGAGGCTACTATGGCTACACCTTC; CDR3 protein: CATRGGGYYGYTF
V gene: TRBV18; clone size: .; J gene: TRBJ1-1; D gene: .; CDR3 DNA: TGTGCCAGCTCACCCAACACAGGGTCTGAAGCTTTCTTT; CDR3 protein: CASSPNTGSEAFF
V gene: TRBV28; clone size: once; J gene: TRBJ2-3; D gene: TRBD2; CDR3 DNA: TGTGCCAGCAGTTCCCGGGGGGGGCGGACAGATACGCAGTATTTT; CDR3 protein: CASSSRGGRTDTQYF
V gene: TRBV4-2; clone size: .; J gene: TRBJ2-5; D gene: .; CDR3 DNA: TGTGCCAGCAGCCAAGTTATTCTGGCGGGTGGGGAGACCCAGTACTTC; CDR3 protein: CASSQVILAGGETQYF
V gene: TRBV10-3; clone size: .; J gene: TRBJ1-2; D gene: TRBD1; CDR3 DNA: TGTGCCATCAGGGGGACAGGGAACTATGGCTACACCTTC; CDR3 protein: CAIRGTGNYGYTF
V gene: TRBV5-8; clone size: .; J gene: TRBJ1-4; D gene: .; CDR3 DNA: TGTGCCAGCAGCTTGGGCAGGGGCTCTACTAATGAAAAACTGTTTTTT; CDR3 protein: CASSLGRGSTNEKLFF
V gene: TRBV6-5; clone size: .; J gene: TRBJ2-7; D gene: TRBD2; CDR3 DNA: TGTGCCAGCAGTCGGGGACTAGCGGGACCCTACGAGCAGTACTTC; CDR3 protein: CASSRGLAGPYEQYF
V gene: TRBV9; clone size: .; J gene: TRBJ2-7; D gene: .; CDR3 DNA: TGTGCCAGCAGCGTAGACCCAACAGGATTCTACGAGCAGTACTTC; CDR3 protein: CASSVDPTGFYEQYF
V gene: TRBV7-9; clone size: .; J gene: TRBJ2-1; D gene: TRBD2; CDR3 DNA: TGTGCCAGCAGCTTGGCGTATGGCGGGAGTGGCTACAATGAGCAGTTCTTC; CDR3 protein: CASSLAYGGSGYNEQFF
V gene: TRBV7-2; clone size: .; J gene: TRBJ1-1; D gene: .; CDR3 DNA: TGTGCCAGCAGCTTAGGGGGCCCGAACACTGAAGCTTTCTTT; CDR3 protein: CASSLGGPNTEAFF
V gene: TRBV4-3; clone size: .; J gene: TRBJ1-2; D gene: .; CDR3 DNA: TGCGCCAGCAGCCAAGGTTTCGGGTCCAACTATGGCTACACCTTC; CDR3 protein: CASSQGFGSNYGYTF
V gene: TRBV18; clone size: .; J gene: TRBJ2-7; D gene: .; CDR3 DNA: TGTGCCAGCTCACCACGGAGGGGGGGTGACAAAACCTACGAGCAGTACTTC; CDR3 protein: CASSPRRGGDKTYEQYF
V gene: TRBV28; clone size: .; J gene: TRBJ1-4; D gene: .; CDR3 DNA: TGTGCCAGCAGTTTAGATTACGCATATAATGAAAAACTGTTTTTT; CDR3 protein: CASSLDYAYNEKLFF
V gene: TRBV2; clone size: .; J gene: TRBJ2-7; D gene: .; CDR3 DNA: TGTGCCAGCAGACGGGACGTCCTGGTGTACTTC; CDR3 protein: CASRRDVLVYF
V gene: TRBV5-1; clone size: .; J gene: TRBJ2-5; D gene: .; CDR3 DNA: TGCGCCAGCAGCCGGGGGAGAGGTGTAGAGACCCAGTACTTC; CDR3 protein: CASSRGRGVETQYF
V gene: TRBV28; clone size: .; J gene: TRBJ2-7; D gene: .; CDR3 DNA: TGTGCCAGCAGTTTTCGTCGGAGTACCTACGAGCAGTACTTC; CDR3 protein: CASSFRRSTYEQYF
V gene: TRBV30; clone size: .; J gene: TRBJ1-2; D gene: .; CDR3 DNA: TGTGCCGGCGGATTAAACTATGGCTACACCTTC; CDR3 protein: CAGGLNYGYTF
V gene: TRBV5-1; clone size: .; J gene: TRBJ2-7; D gene: .; CDR3 DNA: TGCGCCAGCAGCTTGAATACCAGGGACTCCGCCGGCGAGCAGTACTTC; CDR3 protein: CASSLNTRDSAGEQYF